This record covers a single TCR beta chain. These data belong to a study of blood T cell repertoires in COVID-19. This CDR3 region has 14 residues. TCRdb keeps only in-frame clones here, not all; method: immunoSEQ multiplex PCR. The sample has about half a million clones, roughly nine tenths seen once; the top ten hold 0.75% to 0.9%. Sequencing used peripheral blood. The sequence came from a man aged 18 to 35 with COVID-19, enrolled during active disease. V usage is TRBV21-1 and J usage is TRBJ1-2; the D segment call TRBD1 is taken from the table without a DNA check. TRBV21-1 is described as a pseudogene. As DNA, the CDR3 is TGTGCCACCTGGGACAGGGGGACTAACTATGGCTACACCTTC. It codes for CATWDRGTNYGYTF.